These T cell receptor beta chains were read from a single sample in a study of cytomegalovirus exposure and HLA in healthy donors. The assay was immunoSEQ multiplex PCR, and TCRdb's table has in-frame clones only and misses some. The repertoire includes 150,000 to 200,000 clones, 70% to 80% of them detected once, and approximately 1% sits in the top ten. The sequenced material came from PBMCs. The receptor source for this set is a woman between 35 and 50 years old in good health and CMV-seronegative. CDR3s include the opening cysteine and the closing phenylalanine or tryptophan. The D gene is left open where the match is weak. Clone size, where shown, is once, few, many, or a class for clones that have expanded.

14	.	TRBV2	.	TRBJ2-5	CASSRTSRQGTQYF	TGTGCCAGCAGTAGAACAAGTAGACAAGGGACCCAGTACTTC
16	.	TRBV9	few	TRBJ2-1	CASSVVGGQTYNEQFF	TGTGCCAGCAGCGTAGTGGGGGGGCAGACTTACAATGAGCAGTTCTTC
14	.	TRBV5-8	.	TRBJ1-2	CASSLAGGKAGYTF	TGTGCCAGCAGCTTGGCCGGGGGGAAGGCCGGCTACACCTTC
15	TRBD2	TRBV9	.	TRBJ2-3	CASSAGLASTDTQYF	TGTGCCAGCAGCGCAGGACTAGCGAGCACAGATACGCAGTATTTT
15	.	TRBV28	.	TRBJ1-2	CASSFLDVQDDGYTF	TGTGCCAGCAGTTTCCTCGATGTACAGGACGATGGCTACACCTTC
16	.	TRBV19	.	TRBJ2-2	CASSISDSYFSGELFF	TGTGCCAGTAGTATCAGTGACAGTTATTTCTCCGGGGAGCTGTTTTTT
17	TRBD2	TRBV7-8	.	TRBJ2-1	CASSLFRAGGAYNEQFF	TGTGCCAGCAGCTTATTCCGAGCGGGAGGCGCCTACAATGAGCAGTTCTTC
14	.	TRBV5-1	few	TRBJ2-7	CASSLDDSRLEQYF	TGCGCCAGCAGCTTGGACGACTCCCGACTCGAGCAGTACTTC
13	.	TRBV5-1	few	TRBJ2-1	CASSLDPQGEQFF	TGCGCCAGCAGCTTGGACCCCCAGGGAGAGCAGTTCTTC
17	TRBD1	TRBV30	few	TRBJ1-6	CACKVAETGGRNSPLHF	TGTGCCTGTAAAGTCGCGGAAACAGGGGGCAGGAATTCACCCCTCCACTTT
13	.	TRBV14	.	TRBJ1-1	CASSQGILREAFF	TGTGCCAGCAGCCAAGGTATTTTGAGGGAAGCTTTCTTT
14	.	TRBV19	.	TRBJ1-1	CASRLGAANTEAFF	TGTGCCAGTAGGCTTGGGGCAGCGAACACTGAAGCTTTCTTT
12	TRBD2	TRBV30	.	TRBJ2-3	CAWTWEGGTQYF	TGTGCCTGGACTTGGGAGGGAGGTACGCAGTATTTT
15	TRBD1	TRBV27	.	TRBJ2-7	CASSTRQGVPWEQYF	TGTGCCAGCAGTACCCGACAGGGGGTCCCTTGGGAGCAGTACTTC
13	TRBD1	TRBV25-1	.	TRBJ2-7	CASREQGLGEQYF	TGTGCCAGCAGGGAACAGGGGCTAGGGGAGCAGTACTTC
16	.	TRBV27	.	TRBJ1-1	CASRPTQRRMNTEAFF	TGTGCCAGCAGACCTACTCAGCGGCGGATGAACACTGAAGCTTTCTTT
14	.	TRBV9	once	TRBJ2-7	CASSVEQGPYEQYF	TGTGCCAGCAGCGTAGAACAGGGCCCCTACGAGCAGTACTTC
17	TRBD1	TRBV28	few	TRBJ2-3	CASSSRIPGQGIDTQYF	TGTGCCAGCAGTTCGCGAATTCCGGGACAGGGGATAGATACGCAGTATTTT
13	TRBD1	TRBV5-1	once	TRBJ2-7	CASSPGQGSEQYF	TGCGCCAGCAGCCCGGGACAGGGCTCCGAGCAGTACTTC
14	TRBD1	TRBV5-1	.	TRBJ1-1	CASSLNEGATEAFF	TGCGCCAGCAGCTTAAATGAGGGGGCGACTGAAGCTTTCTTT
13	.	TRBV19	few	TRBJ2-1	CASSTGIANEQFF	TGTGCCAGTAGTACCGGGATCGCCAATGAGCAGTTCTTC
16	.	TRBV15	.	TRBJ1-4	CATSRILETGFEKLFF	TGTGCCACCAGCAGAATACTAGAAACGGGATTTGAAAAACTGTTTTTT
17	TRBD2	TRBV7-8	.	TRBJ2-7	CASSPRGAGLASYEQYF	TGTGCCAGCAGCCCAAGGGGGGCGGGACTAGCCAGCTACGAGCAGTACTTC
17	.	TRBV5-3	.	TRBJ1-3	CARSFRIYQGRGDTIYF	TGTGCCAGAAGCTTTCGCATCTACCAGGGACGGGGGGACACCATATATTTT
13	.	TRBV6-6	once	TRBJ2-1	CASSYADYNEQFF	TGTGCCAGCAGTTACGCAGATTACAATGAGCAGTTCTTC
11	.	TRBV10-3	few	TRBJ1-2	CAINQAGGYTF	TGTGCCATCAACCAGGCAGGAGGCTACACCTTC
13	.	TRBV2	.	TRBJ2-1	CASSAGLQREQFF	TGTGCCAGCTCCGCGGGGCTCCAACGAGAGCAGTTCTTC
16	.	TRBV6-1	.	TRBJ2-7	CASSARGLAGVDEQYF	TGTGCCAGCAGTGCCCGAGGTTTGGCAGGGGTAGACGAGCAGTACTTC
19	TRBD1	TRBV6-4	.	TRBJ1-5	CASSDRILGQGAGVQPQHF	TGTGCCAGCAGTGACCGGATCCTGGGACAGGGGGCAGGAGTACAGCCCCAGCATTTT
13	TRBD1	TRBV25-1	.	TRBJ1-1	CASRTGGIVEAFF	TGTGCCAGCAGAACAGGGGGTATAGTGGAGGCTTTCTTT
15	.	TRBV9	.	TRBJ2-7	CASSATGTRVYEQYF	TGTGCCAGCAGCGCCACCGGGACAAGGGTCTACGAGCAGTACTTC
14	.	TRBV7-8	once	TRBJ2-1	CASSLLATSNEQFF	TGTGCCAGCAGCTTACTAGCTACCAGCAATGAGCAGTTCTTC